The 31 T cell receptor beta chains given below trace back to one sample, sequenced in a study of a mutant IDH1 vaccine in newly diagnosed glioma. The antigens for these receptors are not known. Stated time point: week 23, last vaccination. A 20-mer mutant IDH1 peptide at 300 ug was injected subcutaneously with topical imiquimod. Clones were sequenced by immunoSEQ multiplex PCR, and TCRdb holds only the in-frame ones, with some missing. This sample carries 60,000 to 85,000 clones, 85% of them seen once, and the ten largest clones take around 0.77%. The sample was PBMCs, taken from a glioma patient whose treatment included an IDH1 peptide vaccine. These receptor sequences come from a woman aged 50 to 60 with glioma.

V gene TRBV30 combines with J gene TRBJ2-7, with 11 nucleotides matching TRBD2. V lost 3 bases, J lost 0 bases, and 4 bases stayed unmatched. Per the germline V gene, CDR1 is GTSNPN and CDR2 is SVGIG (reference sequence). CDR3 length: 15 residues. As DNA, the CDR3 is TGTGCCTGGAGCGCAGGACTAGCGGGCTCCTACGAGCAGTACTTC. This translates into CAWSAGLAGSYEQYF.

The rearrangement uses TRBV7-8 and TRBJ2-3; TRBD2 matches 10 bases. This CDR3 comprises 18 residues. Germline CDR1 reads SGHVS; CDR2 reads FQNEAQ. Trimming at V came to 1 base and at J to 7 bases, leaving 14 bases not matched to a gene. CDR3 amino acids: CASSLVVLAGVTLHTQYF. The DNA of the CDR3 is TGTGCCAGCAGCTTAGTTGTGCTAGCGGGAGTTACCTTGCATACGCAGTATTTT.

The chain recombines TRBV13 with TRBJ2-7; TRBD2 agrees at 12 bases. Trimming removed 5 bases from V and 3 bases from J; junction bases left unmatched: 5. There are 15 residues in the CDR3. Germline-derived CDR1 and CDR2 are PRHDT and FYEKMQ (reference sequence). The CDR3 reads CASSRPTSGSYEQYF. The CDR3, as DNA: TGTGCCAGCAGCCGCCCGACTAGCGGGAGCTACGAGCAGTACTTC.

The gene calls are TRBV5-1 and TRBJ2-3; D remains ambiguous. V was clipped by 4 bases and J by 0 bases, with 9 bases between them. Germline V gives CDR1 SGHRS, CDR2 YFSETQ. This CDR3 spans 14 amino acids. The CDR3 sequence is CASSQAGSTDTQYF. CDR3 nucleotides: TGCGCCAGCAGCCAAGCCGGAAGCACAGATACGCAGTATTTT.

This clone was seen a single time. J is TRBJ2-2 and V is TRBV27; D unresolved. This CDR3 has 14 amino acids. V was shortened by 0 bases and J by 6 bases, with 8 bases between the two germline ends. Germline V gene sequence: CDR1 MNHEY, CDR2 SMNVEV (reference sequence). CDR3 in DNA: TGTGCCAGCAGTTTATCCCGAGATCCCGGGGAGCTGTTTTTT. It encodes CASSLSRDPGELFF.

J is TRBJ1-1 and V is TRBV6-5; maybe TRBD1 (6 bases). In germline, CDR1 is MNHEY, CDR2 SVGAGI. CDR3 length: 14 residues. V dropped 2 bases and J dropped 4 bases, with 11 bases sitting between them. For the CDR3, the DNA is TGTGCCAGCAGTTACGGAGGGGGTCCCACTGAAGCTTTCTTT. Protein: CASSYGGGPTEAFF.

This chain links TRBV7-8 with TRBJ2-7, with D uncertain. The CDR3 sequence is 15 residues long. The V end was cut by 5 bases, the J end by 0 bases, with 14 bases between. Per germline, CDR1 SGHVS and CDR2 FQNEAQ. This CDR3 reads CASSPRVVSSYEQYF. In DNA form, the CDR3 reads TGTGCCAGCAGCCCCCGGGTGGTTAGCTCCTACGAGCAGTACTTC.

The V and J genes are TRBV30 and TRBJ1-3; D gene unclear. Germline V gene lookup returns CDR1 GTSNPN and CDR2 SVGIG (reference sequence). V lost 5 bases to trimming and J lost 4 bases, with 12 bases between them. The CDR3 totals 13 residues. CDR3: CAWSGADGNTIYF. CDR3 coding DNA: TGTGCCTGGTCGGGCGCTGACGGAAACACCATATATTTT.

J is TRBJ2-7 and V is TRBV28, with 13 nucleotides matching TRBD2. Germline V gene sequence: CDR1 MDHEN, CDR2 SYDVKM. The CDR3 contains 16 residues. With V trimmed by 5 bases and J by 0 bases, 4 bases remained unmatched. CDR3 loop: CASSMTSGRSSYEQYF. The CDR3 bases are TGTGCCAGCAGTATGACTAGCGGGAGGAGCTCCTACGAGCAGTACTTC.

CDR3 residues: CASRGTGNQPQHF. As DNA, the CDR3 is TGTGCCAGCAGGGGGACAGGGAATCAGCCCCAGCATTTT. This chain uses TRBV27 with TRBJ1-5, with TRBD1 matching 9 bases. The CDR3 is 13 residues long. Germline V gene sequence: CDR1 MNHEY, CDR2 SMNVEV (reference sequence). V lost 6 bases to trimming and J lost 4 bases; unmatched junction nucleotides: 1.

This chain links TRBV28 with TRBJ1-5; 7 nucleotides line up with TRBD1. After removal of 6 bases from V and 2 bases from J, the junction contained 4 bases not matched to a gene. Germline CDR1 MDHEN, CDR2 SYDVKM. The CDR3 consists of 14 residues. The CDR3 is CASRPTGGNQPQHF. As DNA, the CDR3 is TGTGCCAGCAGGCCAACAGGGGGCAATCAGCCCCAGCATTTT.

V usage is TRBV7-9 and J usage is TRBJ2-7, with 7 nucleotides matching TRBD1. Per the germline V gene, CDR1 is SEHNR and CDR2 is FQNEAQ (reference sequence). V dropped 2 bases and J dropped 0; count of bases not matched to a gene: 10. The CDR3 length is 17 residues. The CDR3 region is CASSLFTGVRVSYEQYF. DNA for the CDR3: TGTGCCAGCAGCTTATTCACAGGGGTTCGTGTCTCCTACGAGCAGTACTTC.

Comment on this clone: The sample carries other DNA sequences with the same CDR3. The gene calls are TRBV28 and TRBJ2-7, with D possibly being TRBD1 (5 bases). With 3 bases removed from V and 4 bases from J, the gap between germline ends came to 13 bases. Looked up from germline, CDR1 is MDHEN and CDR2 is SYDVKM. The CDR3 extends over 14 amino acids. CDR3 sequence: CASSLHRPPYEQYF. The CDR3 DNA reads TGTGCCAGCAGTTTGCACAGGCCACCTTACGAGCAGTACTTC.

This sequence joins TRBV5-5 and TRBJ1-5; D remains ambiguous. V lost 0 bases and J lost 0, with 13 bases in between. The CDR3 has 17 amino acids. Germline V lookup: CDR1 SGHKS, CDR2 YYEKEE (reference sequence). The CDR3 DNA follows: TGTGCCAGCAGCTTGGCCGGGCAGGCTTATAGCAATCAGCCCCAGCATTTT. Translation gives CASSLAGQAYSNQPQHF.

The CDR3 sequence: CASSLVLTSGSSYEQYF. The DNA of the CDR3 is TGTGCCAGCAGCTTGGTCCTGACTAGCGGGAGTTCCTACGAGCAGTACTTC. The chain links TRBV5-8 to TRBJ2-7, with 12 bases fitting TRBD2. Germline values: CDR1 SGHTS, CDR2 YDEGEE. This CDR3 comprises 17 residues. J was trimmed by 1 base and V by 0 bases; bases with no gene match: 5.

The chain employs TRBV5-1 and TRBJ1-1; no clear D gene. The germline V gene encodes CDR1 SGHRS and CDR2 YFSETQ. The CDR3 contains 13 residues. V shed 7 bases and J shed 1 base, with 11 bases lying between them. CDR3 DNA sequence: TGCGCCAGCCTTCCACCGGGGAACACTGAAGCTTTCTTT. Its protein is CASLPPGNTEAFF.

This sequence joins TRBV6-5 and TRBJ2-1, with TRBD2 identical over 9 bases. The V gene's germline CDR1 is MNHEY and CDR2 SVGAGI. The CDR3 contains 14 residues. Losses at the gene ends were 2 bases for V and 8 bases for J; bases not matched to a gene: 4. CDR3 sequence: CASSYGGRAHEQFF. The CDR3 region has the DNA TGTGCCAGCAGTTACGGCGGGAGGGCCCATGAGCAGTTCTTC.

J is TRBJ2-7 and V is TRBV29-1; 8 bases are shared with TRBD1. This CDR3 spans 13 amino acids. The germline V gene has CDR1 SQVTM and CDR2 ANQGSEA. J lost 3 bases, V lost 7 bases, and 8 bases had no gene match. As DNA, the CDR3 is TGCAGCGCCGGACCCGACAGGGGCTACGAGCAGTACTTC. It translates to CSAGPDRGYEQYF.

V usage is TRBV28 and J usage is TRBJ2-3; a weak D match, TRBD2 (5 bases). The CDR3 totals 14 residues. CDR1 is MDHEN, CDR2 SYDVKM, per germline. V was cut by 8 bases and J by 1 base, with 13 bases left in between. For the CDR3, the DNA is TGTGCCAGCCTAGAGTTTAGCGGCACAGATACGCAGTATTTT. Translating gives CASLEFSGTDTQYF.

The chain employs TRBV6-5 and TRBJ2-3, with D unclear. This CDR3 region has 12 residues. V shed 8 bases and J shed 2 bases, with 8 bases lying between them. Germline values: CDR1 MNHEY, CDR2 SVGAGI. Written as DNA, the CDR3 is TGTGCCAGCGGAAGCGTCACAGATACGCAGTATTTT. Translated: CASGSVTDTQYF.

The chain uses TRBV6-6 and TRBJ1-2; 7 nucleotides match TRBD1. Germline V lookup: CDR1 MNHNY, CDR2 SVGAGI (reference sequence). Trimming took 6 bases from V and 0 from J; bases not matched to a gene: 4. This CDR3 region has 14 residues. The CDR3 spells CASRGDSANYGYTF. The CDR3 bases are TGTGCCAGCAGGGGGGACAGTGCTAACTATGGCTACACCTTC.

The rearrangement joins TRBV27 to TRBJ1-2; no definite D call. The germline CDR1 and CDR2 sequences are MNHEY and SMNVEV (reference sequence). The germline V and J ends were trimmed by 4 bases and 2 bases, with 17 bases remaining between them. CDR3 size: 16 residues. The CDR3 spells CASSSPPYSVNYGYTF. As DNA, the CDR3 is TGTGCCAGCAGTTCTCCCCCTTACAGCGTAAACTATGGCTACACCTTC.

The J gene is TRBJ2-2, the V gene TRBV5-1, with 9 bases aligning to TRBD1. The CDR3 consists of 17 residues. Germline CDR1 and CDR2: SGHRS and YFSETQ. The trim removed 3 bases at V and 3 bases at J, leaving 9 bases unmatched. The DNA for the CDR3 is TGCGCCAGCAGCTGGGGGACAGGGAAAGGCTACACCGGGGAGCTGTTTTTT. Translating gives CASSWGTGKGYTGELFF.

This chain connects TRBV28 to TRBJ1-3; a possible D gene is TRBD1 (6 bases). The CDR3 runs to 13 residues. Trimming removed 7 bases from V and 4 bases from J, with 11 bases in between. In germline, CDR1 is MDHEN, CDR2 SYDVKM. The CDR3 protein is CASTSRGGNTIYF. The CDR3 coding sequence is TGTGCCAGCACCTCCAGGGGCGGAAACACCATATATTTT.

V usage is TRBV28 and J usage is TRBJ2-7, with 12 nucleotides matching TRBD2. This CDR3 contains 19 residues. Germline lookup yields CDR1 MDHEN and CDR2 SYDVKM. J lost 3 bases, V lost 8 bases, and 20 bases had no gene match. The CDR3 bases are TGTGCCAGCCATACCGCCCTGACTAGCGGGAGAGGGCCCATCTACGAGCAGTACTTC. Amino acid sequence: CASHTALTSGRGPIYEQYF.

DNA for the CDR3: TGTGCCAGCAGGACCACAGGTCCTGGAAACACCATATATTTT. It encodes CASRTTGPGNTIYF. The rearrangement links TRBV6-6 to TRBJ1-3; maybe TRBD1 (5 bases). Germline CDR1 reads MNHNY; CDR2 reads SVGAGI (reference sequence). V was pared by 6 bases and J by 2 bases, with 11 bases between. This CDR3 is 14 amino acids long.

The chain carries TRBV5-4 and TRBJ2-5, with unresolved D. This CDR3 comprises 15 residues. Trimming shortened V by 0 bases and J by 9 bases, and 18 bases separated the two germline ends. Germline-derived CDR1 and CDR2 are SGHNT and YYREEE (reference sequence). This chain's CDR3 is CASSLAGKGFEAQYF. The CDR3, as DNA: TGTGCCAGCAGCTTGGCTGGGAAGGGCTTCGAGGCCCAGTACTTC.

The J gene is TRBJ2-3, the V gene TRBV28; 10 positions agree with TRBD2. The CDR3 contains 17 residues. After removal of 4 bases from V and 5 bases from J, the junction contained 12 bases not matched to a gene. Germline V gene data show CDR1 as MDHEN and CDR2 as SYDVKM. In DNA form, the CDR3 reads TGTGCCAGCAGTTCTTCTAGCGGGAGTCGGGGAGAAGATACGCAGTATTTT. Translation gives CASSSSSGSRGEDTQYF.

The rearrangement uses TRBV6-6 and TRBJ2-5, with TRBD2 matching over 7 bases. TRBJ2-7 matches the DNA end more closely, so the J call is doubtful. Germline CDR1 reads MNHNY; CDR2 reads SVGAGI (reference sequence). CDR3 length: 16 amino acids. CDR3 sequence (DNA): TGTGCCAGCAGTCGCTCCGGGGGAGGGAGAACGTACGAGCAGTACTTC. Protein sequence: CASSRSGGGRTYEQYF.

The V and J genes are TRBV4-1 and TRBJ2-7, with TRBD1 as a possible D gene (7 bases). The germline V and J ends were trimmed by 3 bases and 9 bases, with 21 bases remaining between them. Per germline, CDR1 MGHRA and CDR2 YSYEKL. This CDR3 region has 15 residues. This CDR3 reads CASSHFAGQKKRQYF. Written as DNA, the CDR3 is TGCGCCAGCAGCCATTTCGCGGGACAGAAAAAGAGGCAGTACTTC.

This sequence joins TRBV25-1 and TRBJ2-6, with D perhaps matching TRBD1 (5 bases). Per the germline V gene, CDR1 is MGHDK and CDR2 is SYGVNS. Trimming took off 5 bases at V and 2 bases at J, with 7 bases between the two ends. The CDR3 runs to 14 residues. The CDR3: CASSPGPGANVLTF. The CDR3 DNA reads as TGTGCCAGCAGTCCAGGGCCTGGGGCCAACGTCCTGACTTTC.